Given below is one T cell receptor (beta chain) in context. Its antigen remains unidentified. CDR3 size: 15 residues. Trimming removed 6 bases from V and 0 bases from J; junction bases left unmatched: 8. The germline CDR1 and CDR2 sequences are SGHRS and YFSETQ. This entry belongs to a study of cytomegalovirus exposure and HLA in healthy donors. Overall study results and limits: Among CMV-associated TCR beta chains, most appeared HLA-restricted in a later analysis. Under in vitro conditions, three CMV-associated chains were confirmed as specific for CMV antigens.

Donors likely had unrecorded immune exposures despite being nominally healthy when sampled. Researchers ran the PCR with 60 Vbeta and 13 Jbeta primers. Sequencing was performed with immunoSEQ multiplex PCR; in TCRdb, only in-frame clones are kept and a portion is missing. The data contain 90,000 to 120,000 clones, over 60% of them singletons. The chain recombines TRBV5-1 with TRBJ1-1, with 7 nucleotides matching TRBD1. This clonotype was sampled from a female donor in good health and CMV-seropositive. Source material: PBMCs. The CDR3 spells CASMRDTGVNTEAFF. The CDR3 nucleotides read TGCGCCAGCATGCGGGATACAGGGGTGAACACTGAAGCTTTCTTT.